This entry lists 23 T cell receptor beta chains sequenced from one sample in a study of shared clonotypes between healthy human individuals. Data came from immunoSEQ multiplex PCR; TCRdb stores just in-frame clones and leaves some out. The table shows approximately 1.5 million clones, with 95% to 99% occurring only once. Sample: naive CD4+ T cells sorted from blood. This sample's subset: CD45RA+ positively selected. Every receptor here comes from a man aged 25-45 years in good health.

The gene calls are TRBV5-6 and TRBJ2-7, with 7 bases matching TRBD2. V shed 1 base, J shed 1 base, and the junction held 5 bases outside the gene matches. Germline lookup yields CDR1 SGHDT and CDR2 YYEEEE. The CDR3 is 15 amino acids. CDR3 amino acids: CASSLLSGMSYEQYF. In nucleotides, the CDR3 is TGTGCCAGCAGCTTGTTAAGCGGGATGTCCTACGAGCAGTACTTC.

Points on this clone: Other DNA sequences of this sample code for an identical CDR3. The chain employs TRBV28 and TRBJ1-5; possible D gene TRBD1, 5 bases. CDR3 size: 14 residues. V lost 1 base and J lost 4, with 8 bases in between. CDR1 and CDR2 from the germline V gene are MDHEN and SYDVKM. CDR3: CASSLLGGNQPQHF. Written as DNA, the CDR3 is TGTGCCAGCAGTTTATTGGGGGGTAATCAGCCCCAGCATTTT.

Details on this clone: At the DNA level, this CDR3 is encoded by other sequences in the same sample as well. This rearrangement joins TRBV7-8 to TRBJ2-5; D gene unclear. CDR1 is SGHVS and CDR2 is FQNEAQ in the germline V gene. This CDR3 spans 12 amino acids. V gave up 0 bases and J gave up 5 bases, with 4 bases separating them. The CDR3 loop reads CASSLAGETQYF. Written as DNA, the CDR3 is TGTGCCAGCAGCTTAGCTGGTGAGACCCAGTACTTC.

CDR3 region: CASSLEAPEGFYEQYF. The CDR3 nucleotides are TGTGCCAGCAGCTTAGAAGCCCCCGAGGGGTTCTACGAGCAGTACTTC. This chain connects TRBV11-2 to TRBJ2-7; the D gene could be TRBD1 or TRBD2 (5 bases each). The V end was cut by 0 bases, the J end by 3 bases, with 15 bases between. The CDR3 totals 16 residues. The germline gives CDR1 SGHAT, CDR2 FQNNGV.

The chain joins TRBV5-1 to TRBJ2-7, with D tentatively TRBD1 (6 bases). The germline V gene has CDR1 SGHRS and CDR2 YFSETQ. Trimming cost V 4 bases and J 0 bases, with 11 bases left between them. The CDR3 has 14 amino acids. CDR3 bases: TGCGCCAGCAGCGGTCGGGACACCTCCTACGAGCAGTACTTC. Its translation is CASSGRDTSYEQYF.

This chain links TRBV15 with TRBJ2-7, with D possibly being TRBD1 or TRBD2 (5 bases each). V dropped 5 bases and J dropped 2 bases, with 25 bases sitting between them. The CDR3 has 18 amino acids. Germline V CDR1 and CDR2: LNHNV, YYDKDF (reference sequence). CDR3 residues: CATSPGTGRILGTYEQYF. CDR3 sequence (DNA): TGTGCCACCAGCCCTGGGACGGGAAGGATCCTAGGTACCTACGAGCAGTACTTC.

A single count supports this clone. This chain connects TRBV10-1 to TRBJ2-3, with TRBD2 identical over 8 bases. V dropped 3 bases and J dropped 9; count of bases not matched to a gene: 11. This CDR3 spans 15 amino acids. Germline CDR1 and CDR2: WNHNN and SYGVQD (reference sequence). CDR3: CASSEGTSSTLTQYF. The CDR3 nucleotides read TGCGCCAGCAGTGAAGGGACTAGTTCGACCTTGACGCAGTATTTT.

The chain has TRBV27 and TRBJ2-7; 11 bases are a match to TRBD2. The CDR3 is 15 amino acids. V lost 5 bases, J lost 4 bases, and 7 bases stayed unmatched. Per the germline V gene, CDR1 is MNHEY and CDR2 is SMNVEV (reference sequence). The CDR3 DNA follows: TGTGCCAGCAGTAAACGTCCTAGCGGGAGGTACGAGCAGTACTTC. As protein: CASSKRPSGRYEQYF.

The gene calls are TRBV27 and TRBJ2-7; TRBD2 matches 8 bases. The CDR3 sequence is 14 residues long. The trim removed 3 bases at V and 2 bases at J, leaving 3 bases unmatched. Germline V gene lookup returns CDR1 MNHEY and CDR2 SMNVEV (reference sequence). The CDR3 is CASSFREGTYEQYF. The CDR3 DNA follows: TGTGCCAGCAGTTTCCGGGAGGGAACCTACGAGCAGTACTTC.

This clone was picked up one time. The chain's CDR3 is CASTPGPNTEAFF. The DNA of the CDR3 is TGTGCCAGCACCCCAGGACCGAACACTGAAGCTTTCTTT. The chain employs TRBV2 and TRBJ1-1; D not resolved. This CDR3 has 13 amino acids. V was shortened by 7 bases and J by 1 base, with 10 bases between the two germline ends. Germline-derived CDR1 and CDR2 are SNHLY and FYNNEI.

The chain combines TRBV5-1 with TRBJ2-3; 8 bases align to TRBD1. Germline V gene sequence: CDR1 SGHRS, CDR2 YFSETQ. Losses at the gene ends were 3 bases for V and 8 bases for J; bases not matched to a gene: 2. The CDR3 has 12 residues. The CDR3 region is CASSSDRVTQYF. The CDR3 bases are TGCGCCAGCAGCTCGGACAGGGTTACGCAGTATTTT.

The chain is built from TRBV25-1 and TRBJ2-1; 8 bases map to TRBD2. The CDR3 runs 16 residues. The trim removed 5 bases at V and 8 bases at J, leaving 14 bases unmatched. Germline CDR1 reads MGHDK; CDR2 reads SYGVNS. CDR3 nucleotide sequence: TGTGCCAGCAGTCGCCAGCGGGAGTGGGGGCTCCATGAGCAGTTCTTC. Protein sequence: CASSRQREWGLHEQFF.

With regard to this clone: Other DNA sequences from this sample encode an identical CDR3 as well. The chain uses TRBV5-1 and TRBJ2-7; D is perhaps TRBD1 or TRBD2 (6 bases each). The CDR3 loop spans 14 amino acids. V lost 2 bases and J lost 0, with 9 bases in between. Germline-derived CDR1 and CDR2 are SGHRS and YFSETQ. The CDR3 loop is CASSFTGASYEQYF. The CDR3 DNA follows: TGCGCCAGCAGCTTTACGGGGGCCTCCTACGAGCAGTACTTC.

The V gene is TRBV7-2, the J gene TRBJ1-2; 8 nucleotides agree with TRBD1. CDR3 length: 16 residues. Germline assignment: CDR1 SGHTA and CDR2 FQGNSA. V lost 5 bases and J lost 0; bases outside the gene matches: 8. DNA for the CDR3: TGTGCCAGCAGCCCCAGGACAGGGAGGCCTAACTATGGCTACACCTTC. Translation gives CASSPRTGRPNYGYTF.

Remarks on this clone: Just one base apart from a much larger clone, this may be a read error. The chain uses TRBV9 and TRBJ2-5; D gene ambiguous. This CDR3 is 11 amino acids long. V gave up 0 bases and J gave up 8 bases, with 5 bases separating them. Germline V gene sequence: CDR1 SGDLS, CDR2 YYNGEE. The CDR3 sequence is CASSVGDTQYF. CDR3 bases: TGTGCCAGCAGCGTAGGGGATACCCAGTACTTC.

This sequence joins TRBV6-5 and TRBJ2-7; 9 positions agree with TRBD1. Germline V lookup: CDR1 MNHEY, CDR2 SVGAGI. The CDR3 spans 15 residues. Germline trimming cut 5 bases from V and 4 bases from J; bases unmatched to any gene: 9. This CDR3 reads CASSALGTGNYEQYF. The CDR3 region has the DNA TGTGCCAGCAGTGCACTAGGGACAGGGAATTACGAGCAGTACTTC.

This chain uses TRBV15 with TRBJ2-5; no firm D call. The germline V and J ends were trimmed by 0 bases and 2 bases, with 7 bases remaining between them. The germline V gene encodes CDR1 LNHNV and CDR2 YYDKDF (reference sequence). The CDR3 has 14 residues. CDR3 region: CATSREGRQETQYF. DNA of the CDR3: TGTGCCACCAGCAGAGAGGGCAGGCAAGAGACCCAGTACTTC.

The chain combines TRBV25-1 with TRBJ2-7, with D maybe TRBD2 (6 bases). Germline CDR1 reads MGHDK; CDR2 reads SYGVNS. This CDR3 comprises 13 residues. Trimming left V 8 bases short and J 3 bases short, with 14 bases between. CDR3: CASRDSSLYEQYF. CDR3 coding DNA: TGTGCCAGCCGGGACTCAAGCCTCTACGAGCAGTACTTC.

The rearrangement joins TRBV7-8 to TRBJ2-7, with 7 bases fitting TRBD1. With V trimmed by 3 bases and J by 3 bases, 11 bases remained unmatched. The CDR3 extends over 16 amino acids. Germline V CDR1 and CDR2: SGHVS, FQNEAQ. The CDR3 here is CASSFFRTGGNYEQYF. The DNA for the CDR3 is TGTGCCAGCAGCTTTTTTAGGACAGGCGGAAACTACGAGCAGTACTTC.

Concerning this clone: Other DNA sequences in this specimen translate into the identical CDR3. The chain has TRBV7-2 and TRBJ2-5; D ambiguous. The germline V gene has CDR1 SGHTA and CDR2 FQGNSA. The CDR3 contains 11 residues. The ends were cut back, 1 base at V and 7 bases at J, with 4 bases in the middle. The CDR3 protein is CASSLGGTQYF. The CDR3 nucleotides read TGTGCCAGCAGCTTAGGGGGGACCCAGTACTTC.

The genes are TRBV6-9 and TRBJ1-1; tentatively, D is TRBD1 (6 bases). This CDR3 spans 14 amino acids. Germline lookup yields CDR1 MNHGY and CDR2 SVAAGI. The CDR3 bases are TGTCCCGGGGGGGCCCCGCGGACGAACACTGAAGCTTTCTTT. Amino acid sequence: CPGGAPRTNTEAFF.

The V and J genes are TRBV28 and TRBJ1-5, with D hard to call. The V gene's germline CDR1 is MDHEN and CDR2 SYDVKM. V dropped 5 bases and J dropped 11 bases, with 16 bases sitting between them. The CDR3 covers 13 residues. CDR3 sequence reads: CASSVLGRGAQHF. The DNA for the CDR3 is TGTGCCAGCAGTGTTTTAGGTCGCGGGGCCCAGCATTTT.

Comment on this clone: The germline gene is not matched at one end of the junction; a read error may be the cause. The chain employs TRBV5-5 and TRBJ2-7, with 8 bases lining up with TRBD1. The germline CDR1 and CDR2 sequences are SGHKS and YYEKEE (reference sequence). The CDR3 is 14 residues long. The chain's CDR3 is CASSFPFSSDRAMF. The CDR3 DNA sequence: TGTGCCAGCAGCTTTCCGTTCAGTTCGGACAGGGCTATGTTC.